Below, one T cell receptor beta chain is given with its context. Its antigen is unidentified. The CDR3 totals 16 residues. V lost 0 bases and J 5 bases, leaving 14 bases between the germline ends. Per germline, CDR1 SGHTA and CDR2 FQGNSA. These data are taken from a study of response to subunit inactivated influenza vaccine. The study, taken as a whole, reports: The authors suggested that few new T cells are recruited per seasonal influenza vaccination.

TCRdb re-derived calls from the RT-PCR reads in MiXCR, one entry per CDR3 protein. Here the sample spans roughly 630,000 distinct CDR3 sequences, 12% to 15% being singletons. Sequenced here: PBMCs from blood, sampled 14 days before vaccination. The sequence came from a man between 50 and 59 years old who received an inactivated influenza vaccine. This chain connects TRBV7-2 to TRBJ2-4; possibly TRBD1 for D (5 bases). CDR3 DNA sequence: TGTGCCAGCAGCTTAGCGTCGACAGTGGCTGAAAACATTCAGTACTTC. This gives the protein CASSLASTVAENIQYF.